The clone carrying this T cell receptor beta chain has a handful of counts. The antigen remains undetermined. The data are from a study of T-cell memory formation after mild COVID-19. Employing constant-segment primers, 5'RACE generated TCR alpha and TCR beta cDNA libraries bearing sample barcodes and UMIs. TCRdb redid the calling of the 5' RACE reads with MiXCR, one entry per CDR3 protein. Of 140,000 to 150,000 distinct CDR3 sequences listed, approximately 26% were seen once; the top ten hold 24%. The study, taken as a whole, reports: Clones shrinking from day 15 to 85 showed even CD4/CD8 mixes; later expanders tilted CD4+. CD8+ contracting clones occupied EMRA, while CD4+ ones occupied mainly CM and EM.

The clonotype comes from an adult woman who had mild COVID-19 (a few samples of this study predate the infection). Cell type and time point are not known. Material for sequencing was PBMCs or a T cell subset sorted from them (not recorded which).

The CDR3 nucleotides read TGCGCCAGCAGCCAAGATCTGGGGAGGTCCTACGAGCAGTACTTC. Amino acid sequence: CASSQDLGRSYEQYF. The chain carries TRBV4-1 and TRBJ2-7; perhaps TRBD2 as D (6 bases). Looked up from germline, CDR1 is MGHRA and CDR2 is YSYEKL. The CDR3 is 15 residues long. Trimming removed 0 bases at V and 1 base at J, with 10 bases between.